Sequencing of this T cell receptor (beta chain) was carried out in a study of T cell responses to AZD1222 COVID-19 vaccine. Findings and caveats of the study: Females outnumbered males among donors, who were mostly white British; clonal diversity was possibly underestimated. Breadth and depth of Spike-specific TCRs rose after two AZD1222 doses. Only a handful of AZD1222 recipients tested seropositive at baseline.

The CDR3 contains 15 residues. The germline V gene encodes CDR1 MNHEY and CDR2 SVGAGI. V lost 6 bases to trimming and J lost 6 bases; unmatched junction nucleotides: 13. A note on this clone: Its target is unknown.

Only in-frame clones appear in the TCRdb table, and some are missing; sequencing was by immunoSEQ multiplex PCR. This sample has some 66,000 clones; 80% to 90% occur once, and the top ten carry under 30%. V usage is TRBV6-5 and J usage is TRBJ1-1; 7 bases agree with TRBD1. Sequenced material: peripheral blood, taken 28 days after the second AZD1222 dose. This TCR derives from an adult who received the AZD1222 COVID-19 vaccine. CDR3 sequence: CASSRRDRDGAEAFF. For the CDR3, the DNA is TGTGCCAGCAGCCGCCGCGACAGGGACGGAGCTGAAGCTTTCTTT.